This T cell receptor (beta chain) comes out of a study of cytomegalovirus exposure and HLA in healthy donors. General observations from the study: Within an earlier analysis, most TCR beta V segments proved productive either about 87% or about 30% of the time. Reported performance of the classifier showed diagnosis of cytomegalovirus status with high specificity and sensitivity.

The PCR had 60 Vbeta and 13 Jbeta primers. The assay was immunoSEQ multiplex PCR, and TCRdb's table has in-frame clones only and misses some. The data show around 200,000 clones, with 60% to 80% seen just once and around 2.9% held by the top ten. Comments on this clone: The antigen is not known.

The germline CDR1 and CDR2 sequences are SGHDN and FVKESK. This CDR3 has 16 amino acids. Trimming removed 2 bases at V and 0 bases at J, with 8 bases between. V and J are TRBV14 and TRBJ1-6, with D maybe TRBD1 (6 bases). Material for sequencing was PBMCs. The TCR comes from a middle-aged man in good health and CMV-seronegative. CDR3 in amino acids: CASSQPQGSYNSPLHF. The CDR3 DNA is TGTGCCAGCAGCCAACCACAGGGCTCCTATAATTCACCCCTCCACTTT.